Described below is a single T cell receptor beta chain sequence and its context. Its cognate antigen is unknown. A second roughly 7 to 12 cycle PCR used barcoded and J-beta primers. Each CDR3 protein is one row after TCRdb ran MiXCR on the 5' RACE reads. The table records 2 million or so distinct CDR3 sequences, about 49% of them present only once. The sample originates from a study of blood T cells in healthy people across ages. Study summary: Roughly one uniquely barcoded beta molecule per two T cells was captured.

The CDR3 contains 15 residues. Germline CDR1 SGHVS, CDR2 FQNEAQ. V gave up 5 bases and J gave up 7 bases; unmatched junction bases: 10. Study observations and caveats: Roughly linearly, TCR beta diversity per million T cells fell as age increased. Higher diversity, along with more naive CD4+ cells, distinguished long-lived donors from aged donors. It was not known whether donors were CMV positive (a possible confounder of expanded clonotype changes).

This chain connects TRBV7-8 to TRBJ2-1; 8 bases match TRBD2. Sequencing was performed on blood. The sequence derives from a woman between 40 and 50 years old in good health. This CDR3 is CASSGSSGRLNEQFF. The CDR3 nucleotides are TGTGCCAGCAGCGGGTCTAGCGGGCGCCTAAATGAGCAGTTCTTC.